This TCR beta chain was observed in a study of response to subunit inactivated influenza vaccine. The study, taken as a whole, reports: A suggestion made by the authors is that each seasonal influenza vaccination recruits few new T cells.

One entry per CDR3 protein results from TCRdb running MiXCR on the RT-PCR reads. The sample shows 500,000 to 600,000 distinct CDR3 sequences, under 15% of them seen only once. This clonotype has ten or more counts. What it binds is unknown. The source material was PBMCs from blood, sampled 45 days after vaccination. The TCR comes from a man aged 50 to 59 who received an inactivated influenza vaccine.

The CDR3 sequence: CASSQAPTGIYEQYF. The CDR3 bases are TGCGCCAGCAGCCAAGCCCCGACAGGGATCTACGAGCAGTACTTC. The chain recombines TRBV4-3 with TRBJ2-7; 7 bases are shared with TRBD1. The germline V gene has CDR1 LGHNA and CDR2 YSLEER. The CDR3 consists of 15 residues. The J segment lost 3 bases and the V segment lost 1 base, leaving 6 bases of the junction unmatched.